Listed below are T cell receptor beta chains from one sample, sequenced in a study of technical replicates of blood from a few donors. The table came from immunoSEQ multiplex PCR; TCRdb's copy has only in-frame clones and leaves some out. The profile shows some 93,000 clones, 95% of them singletons. Sequenced material: T cells isolated from PBMCs. The receptors were gathered from a human donor in good health. The CDR3 runs from the conserved cysteine through the conserved F or W. Each record gives: V gene, D gene, J gene, clone size, CDR3 DNA, CDR3 protein. D genes are given only for firm matches. Clone size is given for some rows only: seen once, a few or many times, or a class if the clone is expanded.

>TRBV27|TRBD2|TRBJ2-7|.
TGTGCCAGCACCCTTAGCGGGAGATCTTACGGGGAACCCTACGAGCAGTACTTC
CASTLSGRSYGEPYEQYF
>TRBV27|.|TRBJ2-4|.
TGTGCCAGCAGTTATCTAGCCAAAAACATTCAGTACTTC
CASSYLAKNIQYF
>TRBV6-5|.|TRBJ2-3|.
TGTGCCAGCAGACTTACTAGCACAGATACGCAGTATTTT
CASRLTSTDTQYF
>TRBV10-1|TRBD1|TRBJ2-3|.
TGCGCCAGCAGTGAGGTTCAGGGGGCGCAAGATACGCAGTATTTT
CASSEVQGAQDTQYF
>TRBV19|TRBD1|TRBJ1-3|.
TGTGCCAGTAGTGGGACAGGCCTAGGGACCATATATTTT
CASSGTGLGTIYF
>TRBV7-9|.|TRBJ1-4|.
TGTGCCAGCAGCTTAGCTTTTGGGGAGAGGGAAGGTGAAAAACTGTTTTTT
CASSLAFGEREGEKLFF
>TRBV18|.|TRBJ1-1|.
TGTGCCAGCTCACCCGACAGGCAGACTGAAGCTTTCTTT
CASSPDRQTEAFF
>TRBV9|TRBD1|TRBJ2-5|.
TGTGCCAGCAGCGCGACAGGGGACGAGACCCAGTACTTC
CASSATGDETQYF
>TRBV28|TRBD2|TRBJ2-3|.
TGTGCCAGCCTAGCGGGACCCACAGATACGCAGTATTTT
CASLAGPTDTQYF
>TRBV4-1|TRBD2|TRBJ2-3|.
TGCGCCAGCAGCCAACTAAGACTAGCGGCAACCCAAAATCGACCAGATACGCAGTATTTT
CASSQLRLAATQNRPDTQYF
>TRBV5-1|TRBD1|TRBJ2-4|.
TGCGCCAGCAGCTCGGACAGGGTGGCCAAAAACATTCAGTACTTC
CASSSDRVAKNIQYF
>TRBV12-5|TRBD1|TRBJ2-7|once
TGTGCTAGTGGCAGACAGGGTTCCTACGAGCAGTACTTC
CASGRQGSYEQYF
>TRBV9|TRBD2|TRBJ2-1|.
TGTGCCAGCAGCGAAAGGGAGCGGGGGCACAATGAGCAGTTCTTC
CASSERERGHNEQFF
>TRBV2|TRBD1|TRBJ2-7|.
TGTGCCAGCAGTGGAAGAGACCGGGACAGGGAGACCTACGAGCAGTACTTC
CASSGRDRDRETYEQYF
>TRBV12-5|.|TRBJ2-5|.
TGTGCTAGTGGTCCCCGTGACAAAGAGACCCAGTACTTC
CASGPRDKETQYF
>TRBV9|.|TRBJ1-1|few
TGTGCCAGCAGCGTTCGGGGGAACACTGAAGCTTTCTTT
CASSVRGNTEAFF
>TRBV19|.|TRBJ2-1|.
TGTGCCAGTAGTACCAGGGTTACAAATGAGCAGTTCTTC
CASSTRVTNEQFF
>TRBV4-1|.|TRBJ2-7|.
TGCGCCAGCAGCCGGGTGAAACAGGAGCCCCCCTACGAGCAGTACTTC
CASSRVKQEPPYEQYF
>TRBV11-3|.|TRBJ1-2|.
TGTGCCAGCAGCCTAAATTGGGACTCAGCACGCTATGGCTACACCTTC
CASSLNWDSARYGYTF
>TRBV2|TRBD2|TRBJ2-3|.
TGTGCCAGCAAAGGACTAGCGGCTAGCACAGATACGCAGTATTTT
CASKGLAASTDTQYF
>TRBV28|TRBD1|TRBJ2-1|.
TGTGCCAGCAGTTCCCGGGACAGAACCTACAATGAGCAGTTCTTC
CASSSRDRTYNEQFF
>TRBV5-4|TRBD1|TRBJ1-1|few
TGTGCCAGCAGTCCTGCGGGACAGGGGATACACGGCACTGAAGCTTTCTTT
CASSPAGQGIHGTEAFF
>TRBV5-1|TRBD1|TRBJ1-4|.
TGCGCCAGCAGCTTAGGGACAGATAATGAAAAACTGTTTTTT
CASSLGTDNEKLFF
>TRBV6-1|.|TRBJ1-2|.
TGTGCCAGCAGGGGGGACAAGGTGGAAGGCTACACCTTC
CASRGDKVEGYTF
>TRBV7-2|.|TRBJ1-4|.
TGTGCCAGCAGACAATCGAGGGATTCTGAAAAACTGTTTTTT
CASRQSRDSEKLFF
>TRBV2|TRBD1|TRBJ1-2|few
TGTGCCAGCAGGATGGGACAGGACGTCTATGGCTACACCTTC
CASRMGQDVYGYTF
>TRBV7-3|TRBD1|TRBJ1-2|.
TGTGCCAGCAGCTCCCATCCGGGACAGGGGAGGGATGGCTACACCTTC
CASSSHPGQGRDGYTF
>TRBV4-2|.|TRBJ2-7|.
TGTGCCAGCAGCCAAGCCCTAGACACAGGGATTGGTGAGCAGTACTTC
CASSQALDTGIGEQYF
>TRBV7-9|TRBD2|TRBJ2-1|.
TGTGCCAGCAGCTCAACTAGCGGAAGCTCCTACAATGAGCAGTTCTTC
CASSSTSGSSYNEQFF
>TRBV6-1|TRBD2|TRBJ2-3|.
TGTGCCAGCAGTCGCCGACTAGCGGGGACAGATACGCAGTATTTT
CASSRRLAGTDTQYF
>TRBV5-6|.|TRBJ2-2|.
TGTGCCAGCAGTCCGGGACTTGACACCGGGGAGCTGTTTTTT
CASSPGLDTGELFF
>TRBV10-1|TRBD1|TRBJ1-1|.
TGCGCCAGCAGTGGAACCAGGGGGCTCACTGAAGCTTTCTTT
CASSGTRGLTEAFF
>TRBV4-1|.|TRBJ2-1|.
TGCGCCAGCCGGACACATCTGGGCAATGAGCAGTTCTTC
CASRTHLGNEQFF
>TRBV10-3|TRBD1|TRBJ1-1|once
TGTGCCATCAGTGAGTCGATGGGCAGGGGGCGAAAGGACACTGAAGCTTTCTTT
CAISESMGRGRKDTEAFF
>TRBV6-1|TRBD1|TRBJ1-1|.
TGTGCCAGCGGGGACAGGCCCGTGAACACTGAAGCTTTCTTT
CASGDRPVNTEAFF
>TRBV9|.|TRBJ1-1|.
TGTGCCAGCAGCGTTATGTATCGAGACAGTGAAGCTTTCTTT
CASSVMYRDSEAFF
>TRBV19|.|TRBJ2-7|.
TGTGCCAGTAGTCCGGGACTCCCCAGGAGGGAGCAGTACTTC
CASSPGLPRREQYF
>TRBV5-1|TRBD1|TRBJ1-5|.
TGCGCCAGCAGCCCGGGGACAGGGGACAATCAGCCCCAGCATTTT
CASSPGTGDNQPQHF
>TRBV2|.|TRBJ2-7|.
TGTGCCAGCAGTGATAGGGACACCTACGAGCAGTACTTC
CASSDRDTYEQYF
>TRBV19|TRBD1|TRBJ1-2|.
TGTGCCAGTACCTATACAGGGGGCGCTTTCTATGGCTACACCTTC
CASTYTGGAFYGYTF
>TRBV9|.|TRBJ2-7|.
TGTGCCAGCAGCGTAGGTGGCGGATCAACCTACGAGCAGTACTTC
CASSVGGGSTYEQYF
>TRBV7-6|.|TRBJ2-3|.
TGTGCCACTCAACAGGTTCGAAACACAGATACGCAGTATTTT
CATQQVRNTDTQYF